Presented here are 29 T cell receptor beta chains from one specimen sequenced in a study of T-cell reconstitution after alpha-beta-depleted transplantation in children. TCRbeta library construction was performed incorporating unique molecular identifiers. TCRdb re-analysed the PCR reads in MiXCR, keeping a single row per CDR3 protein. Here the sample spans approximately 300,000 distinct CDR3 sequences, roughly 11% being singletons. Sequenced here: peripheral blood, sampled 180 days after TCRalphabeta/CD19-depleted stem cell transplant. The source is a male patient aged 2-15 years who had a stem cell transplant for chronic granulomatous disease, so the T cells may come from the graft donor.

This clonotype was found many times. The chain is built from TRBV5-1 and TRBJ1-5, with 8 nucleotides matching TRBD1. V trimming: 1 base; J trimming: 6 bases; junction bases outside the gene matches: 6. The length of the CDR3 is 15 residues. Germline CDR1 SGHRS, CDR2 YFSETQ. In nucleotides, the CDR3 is TGCGCCAGCAGCTTGCTCGGACAGGGTGGTCAGCCCCAGCATTTT. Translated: CASSLLGQGGQPQHF.

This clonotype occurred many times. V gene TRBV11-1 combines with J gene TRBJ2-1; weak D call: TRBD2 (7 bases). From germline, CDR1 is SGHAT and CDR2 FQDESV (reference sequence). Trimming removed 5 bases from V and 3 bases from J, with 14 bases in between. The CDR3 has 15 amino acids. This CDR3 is CASSRSGDNYNEQFF. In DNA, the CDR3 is TGTGCCAGCAGCAGAAGCGGGGACAACTACAATGAGCAGTTCTTC. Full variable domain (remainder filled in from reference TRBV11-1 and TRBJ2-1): EAEVAQSPRYKITEKSQAVAFWCDPISGHATLYWYRQILGQGPELLVQFQDESVVDDSQLPKDRFSAERLKGVDSTLKIQPAELGDSAMYLCASSRSGDNYNEQFFGPGTRLTVL.

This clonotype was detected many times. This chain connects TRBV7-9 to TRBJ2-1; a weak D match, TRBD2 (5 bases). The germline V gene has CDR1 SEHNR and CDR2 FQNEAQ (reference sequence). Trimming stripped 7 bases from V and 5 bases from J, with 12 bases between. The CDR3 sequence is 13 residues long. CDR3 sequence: CASTSGNHNEQFF. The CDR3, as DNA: TGTGCCAGCACTTCCGGGAACCACAATGAGCAGTTCTTC.

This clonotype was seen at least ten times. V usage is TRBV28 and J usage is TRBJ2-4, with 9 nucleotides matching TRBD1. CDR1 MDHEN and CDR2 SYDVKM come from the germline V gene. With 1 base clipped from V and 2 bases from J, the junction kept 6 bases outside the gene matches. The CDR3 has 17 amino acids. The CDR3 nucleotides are TGTGCCAGCAGTTTATTTGCGACAGGGGGTTCCAAAAACATTCAGTACTTC. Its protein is CASSLFATGGSKNIQYF.

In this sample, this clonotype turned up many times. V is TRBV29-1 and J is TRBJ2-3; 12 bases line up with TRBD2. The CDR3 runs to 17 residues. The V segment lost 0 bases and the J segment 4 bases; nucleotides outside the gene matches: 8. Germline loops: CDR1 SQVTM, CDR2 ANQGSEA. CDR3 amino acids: CSVEDLPSGRAADTQYF. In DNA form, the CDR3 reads TGCAGCGTTGAAGATCTTCCTAGCGGGAGGGCCGCAGATACGCAGTATTTT.

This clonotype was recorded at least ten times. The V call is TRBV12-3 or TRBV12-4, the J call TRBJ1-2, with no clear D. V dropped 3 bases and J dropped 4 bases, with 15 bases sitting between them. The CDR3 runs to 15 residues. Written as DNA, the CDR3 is TGTGCCAGCAGTTTTCCTGGGCGTTTCGTCTATGGCTACACCTTC. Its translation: CASSFPGRFVYGYTF.

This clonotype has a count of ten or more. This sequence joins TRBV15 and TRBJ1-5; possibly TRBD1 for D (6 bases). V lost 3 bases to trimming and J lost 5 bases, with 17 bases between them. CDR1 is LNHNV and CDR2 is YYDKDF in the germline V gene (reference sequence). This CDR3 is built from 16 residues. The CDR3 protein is CATSRTSGEWDQPQHF. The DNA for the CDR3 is TGTGCCACCAGCAGGACTTCAGGGGAATGGGATCAGCCCCAGCATTTT.

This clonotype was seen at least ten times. The CDR3 sequence is CSVKPWGSQWEQYF. CDR3 coding DNA: TGCAGTGTTAAACCCTGGGGGTCTCAGTGGGAGCAGTACTTC. This chain uses TRBV20-1 with TRBJ2-7; D may match TRBD1 or TRBD2 (5 bases each). V lost 7 bases and J lost 7, with 23 bases in between. The CDR3 covers 14 residues. Germline loops: CDR1 DFQATT, CDR2 SNEGSKA (reference sequence).

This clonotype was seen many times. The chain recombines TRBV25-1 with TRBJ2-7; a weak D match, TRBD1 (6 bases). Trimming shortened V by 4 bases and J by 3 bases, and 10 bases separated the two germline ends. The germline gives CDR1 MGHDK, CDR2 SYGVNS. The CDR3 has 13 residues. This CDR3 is CASSVGQNYEQYF. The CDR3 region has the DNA TGTGCCAGCAGTGTTGGACAGAACTACGAGCAGTACTTC.

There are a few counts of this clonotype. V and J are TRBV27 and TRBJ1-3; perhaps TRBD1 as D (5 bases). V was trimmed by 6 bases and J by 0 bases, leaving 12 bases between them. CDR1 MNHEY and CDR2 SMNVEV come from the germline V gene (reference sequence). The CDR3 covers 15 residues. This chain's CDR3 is CASRRGKSSGNTIYF. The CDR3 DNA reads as TGTGCCAGCAGGAGGGGTAAGAGCTCTGGAAACACCATATATTTT.

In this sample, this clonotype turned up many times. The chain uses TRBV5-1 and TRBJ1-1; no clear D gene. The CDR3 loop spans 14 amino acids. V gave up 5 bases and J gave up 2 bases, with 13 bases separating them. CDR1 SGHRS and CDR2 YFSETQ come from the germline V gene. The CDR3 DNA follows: TGCGCCAGCAGGGACGGTCCTCCCAACACTGAAGCTTTCTTT. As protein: CASRDGPPNTEAFF. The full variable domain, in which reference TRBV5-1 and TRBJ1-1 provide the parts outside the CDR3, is KAGVTQTPRYLIKTRGQQVTLSCSPISGHRSVSWYQQTPGQGLQFLFEYFSETQRNKGNFPGRFSGRQFSNSRSEMNVSTLELGDSALYLCASRDGPPNTEAFFGQGTRLTVV.

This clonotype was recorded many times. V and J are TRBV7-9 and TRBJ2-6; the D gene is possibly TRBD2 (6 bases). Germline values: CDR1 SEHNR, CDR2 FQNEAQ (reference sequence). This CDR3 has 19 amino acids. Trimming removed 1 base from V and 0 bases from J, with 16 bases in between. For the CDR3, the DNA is TGTGCCAGCAGCTTAGTCCTCGGGCGCGGGGTCTCTGGGGCCAACGTCCTGACTTTC. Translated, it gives CASSLVLGRGVSGANVLTF.

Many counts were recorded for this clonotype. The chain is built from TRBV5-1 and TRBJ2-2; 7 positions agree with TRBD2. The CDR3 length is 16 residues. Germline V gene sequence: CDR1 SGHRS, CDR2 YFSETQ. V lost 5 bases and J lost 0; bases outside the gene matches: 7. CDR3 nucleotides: TGCGCCAGCAGTCCCCCGGGGAGGGCGAACACCGGGGAGCTGTTTTTT. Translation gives CASSPPGRANTGELFF.

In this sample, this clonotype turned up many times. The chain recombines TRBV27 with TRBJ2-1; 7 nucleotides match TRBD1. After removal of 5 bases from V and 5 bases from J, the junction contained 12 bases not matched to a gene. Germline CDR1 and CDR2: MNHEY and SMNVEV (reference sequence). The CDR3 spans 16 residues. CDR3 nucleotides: TGTGCCAGCAGTGTACTACCGGGACAGTCCAACAATGAGCAGTTCTTC. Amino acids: CASSVLPGQSNNEQFF.

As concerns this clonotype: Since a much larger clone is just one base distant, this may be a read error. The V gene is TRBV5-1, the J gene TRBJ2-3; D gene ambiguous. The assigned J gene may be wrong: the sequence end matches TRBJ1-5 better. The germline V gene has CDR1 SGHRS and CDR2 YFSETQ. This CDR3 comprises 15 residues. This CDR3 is CASSLALGLGDTQHF. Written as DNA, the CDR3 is TGCGCCAGCAGCTTGGCCCTAGGACTGGGAGATACGCAGCATTTT.

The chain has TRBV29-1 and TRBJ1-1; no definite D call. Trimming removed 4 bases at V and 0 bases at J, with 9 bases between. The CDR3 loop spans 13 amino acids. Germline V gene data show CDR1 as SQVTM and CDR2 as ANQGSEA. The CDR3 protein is CSVARLMNTEAFF. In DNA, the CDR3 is TGCAGCGTTGCACGGTTGATGAACACTGAAGCTTTCTTT.

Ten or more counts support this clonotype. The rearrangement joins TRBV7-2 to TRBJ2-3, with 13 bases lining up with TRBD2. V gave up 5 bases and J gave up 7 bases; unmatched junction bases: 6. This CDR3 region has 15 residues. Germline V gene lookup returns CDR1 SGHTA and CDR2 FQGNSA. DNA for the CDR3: TGTGCCAGCAGCCGGGGGGGACTAGCGGGAAATACGCAGTATTTT. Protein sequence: CASSRGGLAGNTQYF.

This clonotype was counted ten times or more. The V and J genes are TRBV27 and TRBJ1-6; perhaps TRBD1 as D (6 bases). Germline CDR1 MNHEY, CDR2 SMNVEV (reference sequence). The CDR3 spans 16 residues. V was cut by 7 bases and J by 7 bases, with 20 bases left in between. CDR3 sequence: CASKIRDRSDNSPLHF. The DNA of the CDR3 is TGTGCCAGCAAGATCCGAGACAGGTCTGACAATTCACCCCTCCACTTT.

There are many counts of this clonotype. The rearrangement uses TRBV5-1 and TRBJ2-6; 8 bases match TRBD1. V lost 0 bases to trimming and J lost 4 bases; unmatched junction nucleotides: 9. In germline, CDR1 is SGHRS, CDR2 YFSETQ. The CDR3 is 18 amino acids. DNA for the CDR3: TGCGCCAGCAGCTTGGAGGGACAGGTGCCGGTGGGGGCCAACGTCCTGACTTTC. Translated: CASSLEGQVPVGANVLTF.

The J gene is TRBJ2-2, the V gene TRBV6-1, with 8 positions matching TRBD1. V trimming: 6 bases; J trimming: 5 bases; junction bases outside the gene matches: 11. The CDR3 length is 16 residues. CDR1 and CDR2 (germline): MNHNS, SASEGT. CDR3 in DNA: TGTGCCAGCAGGGGTCCCGGACAGGGTCGGACCGGGGAGCTGTTTTTT. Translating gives CASRGPGQGRTGELFF.

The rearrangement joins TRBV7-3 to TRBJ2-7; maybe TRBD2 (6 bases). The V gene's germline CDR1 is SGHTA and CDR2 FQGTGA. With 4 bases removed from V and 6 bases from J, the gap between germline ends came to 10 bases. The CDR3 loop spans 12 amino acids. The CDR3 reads CASSSGLPEQYF. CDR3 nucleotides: TGTGCCAGCAGCTCGGGACTGCCCGAGCAGTACTTC.

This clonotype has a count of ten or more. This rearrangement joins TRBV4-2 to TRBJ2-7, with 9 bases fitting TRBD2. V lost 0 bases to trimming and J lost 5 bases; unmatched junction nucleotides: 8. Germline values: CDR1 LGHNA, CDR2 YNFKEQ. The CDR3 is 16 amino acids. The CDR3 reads CASSQDSAGGRNEQYF. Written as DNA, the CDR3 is TGTGCCAGCAGCCAAGATTCGGCGGGAGGGAGGAACGAGCAGTACTTC.

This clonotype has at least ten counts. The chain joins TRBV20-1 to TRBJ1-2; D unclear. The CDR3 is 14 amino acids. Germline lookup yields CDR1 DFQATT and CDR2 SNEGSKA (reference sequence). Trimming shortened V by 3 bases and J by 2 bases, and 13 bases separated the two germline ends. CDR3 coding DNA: TGCAGTGCTAGTGCCCTCACATCAAACTATGGCTACACCTTC. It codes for CSASALTSNYGYTF.

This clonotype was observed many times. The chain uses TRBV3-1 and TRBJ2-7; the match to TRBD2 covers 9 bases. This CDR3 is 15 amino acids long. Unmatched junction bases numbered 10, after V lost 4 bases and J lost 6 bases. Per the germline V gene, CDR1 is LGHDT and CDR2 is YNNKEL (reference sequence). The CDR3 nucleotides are TGTGCCAGCAGCCCTCTAGCGGGATGCCGGGCCGAGCAGTACTTC. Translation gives CASSPLAGCRAEQYF.

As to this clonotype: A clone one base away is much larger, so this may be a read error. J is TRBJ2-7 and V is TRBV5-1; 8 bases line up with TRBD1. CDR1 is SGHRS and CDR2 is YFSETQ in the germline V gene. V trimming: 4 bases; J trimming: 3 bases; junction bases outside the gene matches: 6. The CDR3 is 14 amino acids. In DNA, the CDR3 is TGCGCCAGCAGCCGCGGGACAGGAATCTACGAGCAGTACTTC. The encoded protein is CASSRGTGIYEQYF.

The chain's CDR3 is CASSLRQGLYVEQYF. The DNA for the CDR3 is TGTGCCAGCAGCCTTAGACAGGGCCTCTACGTAGAGCAGTACTTC. This sequence joins TRBV27 and TRBJ2-7; TRBD1 matches 7 bases. The CDR3 runs to 15 residues. Trimming took 6 bases from V and 7 from J; bases not matched to a gene: 15. CDR1 MNHEY and CDR2 SMNVEV come from the germline V gene (reference sequence).

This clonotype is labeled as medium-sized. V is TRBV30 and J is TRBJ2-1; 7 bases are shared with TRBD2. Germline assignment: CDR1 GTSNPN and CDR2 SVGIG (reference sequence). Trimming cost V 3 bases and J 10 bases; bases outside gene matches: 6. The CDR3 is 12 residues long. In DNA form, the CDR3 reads TGTGCCTGGAGCCTACTAGCGAGGGAGCAGTTCTTC. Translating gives CAWSLLAREQFF. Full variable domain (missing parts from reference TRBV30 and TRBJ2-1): SQTIHQWPATLVQPVGSPLSLECTVEGTSNPNLYWYRQAAGRGLQLLFYSVGIGQISSEVPQNLSASRPQDRQFILSSKKLLLSDSGFYLCAWSLLAREQFFGPGTRLTVL.

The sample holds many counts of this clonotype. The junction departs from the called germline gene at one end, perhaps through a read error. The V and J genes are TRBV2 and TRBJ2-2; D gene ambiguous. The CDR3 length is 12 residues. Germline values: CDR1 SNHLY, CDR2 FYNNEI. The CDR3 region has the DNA TGTGCCAGCAGAGAAGGCACCGGGGAGCTGTTTTTT. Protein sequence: CASREGTGELFF.

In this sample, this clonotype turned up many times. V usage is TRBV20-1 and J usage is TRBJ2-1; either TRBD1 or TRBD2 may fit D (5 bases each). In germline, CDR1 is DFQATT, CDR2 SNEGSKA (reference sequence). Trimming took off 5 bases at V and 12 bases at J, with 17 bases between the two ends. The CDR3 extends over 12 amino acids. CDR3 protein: CSASGTSMWQFF. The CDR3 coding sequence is TGCAGTGCTTCCGGGACCTCGATGTGGCAGTTCTTC.